These 17 T cell receptor beta chains originate from one sample sequenced in a study of OX40 agonist ivuxolimab in advanced cancers. TCRdb's table, derived via immunoSEQ multiplex PCR, lists solely in-frame clones and lacks some. The sample has 50,000 to 75,000 clones; roughly nine tenths are singletons. Specimen: CD4+ or CD8+ T cells sorted from blood, collected in a trial of the OX40 agonist ivuxolimab. These TCRs come from an adult with an advanced solid tumor such as melanoma, head and neck, liver or kidney cancer.

V is TRBV30 and J is TRBJ1-2; TRBD1 might be the D (6 bases). The length of the CDR3 is 12 residues. Germline V gene sequence: CDR1 GTSNPN, CDR2 SVGIG (reference sequence). Trimming shortened V by 5 bases and J by 5 bases, and 12 bases separated the two germline ends. CDR3 nucleotides: TGTGCCTGGCGAACAGGGACGTATGGCTACACCTTC. Translating it yields CAWRTGTYGYTF.

This chain connects TRBV6-5 to TRBJ1-5; no reliable D call. The length of the CDR3 is 14 residues. Germline V gene lookup returns CDR1 MNHEY and CDR2 SVGAGI. Trimming removed 2 bases at V and 4 bases at J, with 9 bases between. CDR3: CASSYKSVNQPQHF. CDR3 bases: TGTGCCAGCAGTTACAAGTCGGTGAATCAGCCCCAGCATTTT.

The chain uses TRBV10-2 and TRBJ1-1; TRBD1 agrees at 7 bases. Germline V gives CDR1 WSHSY, CDR2 SAAADI. After removal of 9 bases from V and 7 bases from J, the junction contained 11 bases not matched to a gene. The CDR3 loop spans 13 amino acids. CDR3 DNA: TGCGCCAGTTCTGACAGGGCGGAGGGTGAAGCTTTCTTT. As protein: CASSDRAEGEAFF.

The chain carries TRBV5-1 and TRBJ2-2, with D unresolved. V lost 0 bases to trimming and J lost 0 bases, with 9 bases between them. Germline V gene lookup returns CDR1 SGHRS and CDR2 YFSETQ. The CDR3 runs to 16 residues. The CDR3 reads CASSLAGSSNTGELFF. CDR3 DNA: TGCGCCAGCAGCTTGGCTGGGTCCTCGAACACCGGGGAGCTGTTTTTT.

V usage is TRBV5-4 and J usage is TRBJ2-5; 8 bases line up with TRBD1. CDR1 is SGHNT, CDR2 YYREEE, per germline (reference sequence). V trimming: 4 bases; J trimming: 4 bases; junction bases outside the gene matches: 6. The CDR3 contains 14 residues. CDR3 sequence (DNA): TGTGCCAGCAGCGGCACAGGGGGGCGAGAGACCCAGTACTTC. Its translation: CASSGTGGRETQYF.

The chain couples TRBV2 to TRBJ1-5; D unresolved. The CDR3 loop spans 15 amino acids. Germline-derived CDR1 and CDR2 are SNHLY and FYNNEI. The V and J ends lost 1 base and 6 bases respectively, with 13 bases between them. Here the CDR3 reads CASSEGEAWVQPQHF. The CDR3 nucleotides are TGTGCCAGCAGTGAAGGGGAAGCGTGGGTTCAGCCCCAGCATTTT.

The genes are TRBV7-2 and TRBJ2-1; no clear D. Germline CDR1 SGHTA, CDR2 FQGNSA. The CDR3 consists of 15 residues. The ends were cut back, 5 bases at V and 6 bases at J, with 17 bases in the middle. The CDR3, as DNA: TGTGCCAGCAGCCCCCCTCCCGTAATCGGCAATGAGCAGTTCTTC. Amino acid sequence: CASSPPPVIGNEQFF.

The V call is TRBV29-1, the J call TRBJ2-3; D ambiguous. The CDR3 is 13 amino acids. The V gene lost 4 bases and the J gene lost 2 bases, with 10 bases spanning the gap. The germline V gene encodes CDR1 SQVTM and CDR2 ANQGSEA. The DNA of the CDR3 is TGCAGCGTTGCCGCCAGACTCACAGATACGCAGTATTTT. Translation: CSVAARLTDTQYF.

The chain couples TRBV10-3 to TRBJ2-7; 10 bases are shared with TRBD2. This CDR3 is 16 amino acids long. The germline CDR1 and CDR2 sequences are ENHRY and SYGVKD. V lost 2 bases, J lost 2 bases, and 6 bases stayed unmatched. The CDR3 here is CAISEGAGGHTYEQYF. The CDR3 DNA reads as TGTGCCATCAGTGAGGGAGCGGGAGGGCATACCTACGAGCAGTACTTC.

V gene TRBV5-6 combines with J gene TRBJ2-1; D is ambiguous. V was pared by 2 bases and J by 6 bases, with 12 bases between. The V gene's germline CDR1 is SGHDT and CDR2 YYEEEE. CDR3 size: 14 residues. CDR3 nucleotide sequence: TGTGCCAGCAGCTTCGTCTACCAGCTCAATGAGCAGTTCTTC. Translating gives CASSFVYQLNEQFF.

The chain is built from TRBV25-1 and TRBJ2-5; D gene uncertain. CDR1 and CDR2 from the germline V gene are MGHDK and SYGVNS. Trimming removed 8 bases at V and 7 bases at J, with 11 bases between. The CDR3 runs to 11 residues. The CDR3 DNA sequence: TGTGCCAGCTCCGTTAAGGGGACCCAGTACTTC. Translation: CASSVKGTQYF.

The chain recombines TRBV7-9 with TRBJ2-2, with D unresolved. Trimming took 8 bases from V and 5 from J, leaving 15 bases between them. Germline lookup yields CDR1 SEHNR and CDR2 FQNEAQ (reference sequence). The CDR3 runs to 14 residues. Here the CDR3 reads CASVPGSQTGELFF. CDR3 bases: TGTGCCAGCGTACCGGGTAGCCAAACCGGGGAGCTGTTTTTT.

The chain links TRBV19 to TRBJ2-2, with TRBD1 matching 9 bases. V shed 11 bases, J shed 6 bases, and the junction held 13 bases outside the gene matches. This CDR3 region has 15 residues. Per germline, CDR1 LNHDA and CDR2 SQIVND (reference sequence). CDR3 amino acids: CASIPGQGHPGELFF. For the CDR3, the DNA is TGTGCCTCCATACCGGGACAGGGCCATCCCGGGGAGCTGTTTTTT.

This chain joins TRBV7-2 and TRBJ2-7, with a weak D call TRBD1 (6 bases). Per germline, CDR1 SGHTA and CDR2 FQGNSA. The CDR3 runs 16 residues. V gave up 5 bases and J gave up 4 bases, with 21 bases separating them. For the CDR3, the DNA is TGTGCCAGCAGCCGGTCGTTCGGGACACTTTCTTACGAGCAGTACTTC. This gives the protein CASSRSFGTLSYEQYF.

The chain links TRBV28 to TRBJ2-3, with 10 positions matching TRBD1. The CDR3 is 16 amino acids. With V trimmed by 6 bases and J by 1 base, 7 bases remained unmatched. From germline, CDR1 is MDHEN and CDR2 SYDVKM. The CDR3 coding sequence is TGTGCCAGCAGCAGTCGTGGGACAGGGGGCACAGATACGCAGTATTTT. Its translation: CASSSRGTGGTDTQYF.

The CDR3 DNA reads as TGTGCCATCAGTGAGTCGAGTAGCGGAGATTACGAGCAGTACTTC. Its protein is CAISESSSGDYEQYF. The chain has TRBV10-3 and TRBJ2-7; TRBD2 might be the D (6 bases). V was pared by 0 bases and J by 4 bases, with 13 bases between. CDR3 length equals 15 residues. Germline values: CDR1 ENHRY, CDR2 SYGVKD.

Here the CDR3 DNA reads TGCGCCAGCAGCCAGTCTTTTAGCGGAACCTCCTACAATGAGCAGTTCTTC. Translated, it gives CASSQSFSGTSYNEQFF. The chain recombines TRBV4-1 with TRBJ2-1; possibly TRBD2 for D (6 bases). Germline V gene data show CDR1 as MGHRA and CDR2 as YSYEKL. This CDR3 is built from 17 residues. The ends were cut back, 3 bases at V and 0 bases at J, with 15 bases in the middle.